These T cell receptor beta chains were read from a single sample in a study of OX40 agonist ivuxolimab in advanced cancers. The data were produced by immunoSEQ multiplex PCR, yet TCRdb's version contains in-frame clones alone and is incomplete. The sample has about 81,000 clones, roughly 91% seen once. The source was CD4+ or CD8+ T cells sorted from blood, collected in a trial of the OX40 agonist ivuxolimab. Receptor source: an adult with an advanced solid tumor such as melanoma, head and neck, liver or kidney cancer. CDR3s include the opening cysteine and the closing phenylalanine or tryptophan. The D gene is left open where the match is weak. Clone size appears in some rows only: once, few, many, or a class for an expanded clone.

clone size	V gene	J gene	CDR3 length	D gene	CDR3 protein	CDR3 DNA
NA	TRBV2	TRBJ2-5	10	NA	CASSEQTQYF	TGTGCCAGCAGTGAACAGACCCAGTACTTC
NA	TRBV19	TRBJ1-2	16	TRBD1	CASSTSGTGENYGYTF	TGTGCCAGTAGTACCTCAGGGACAGGAGAAAACTATGGCTACACCTTC
few	TRBV4-2	TRBJ2-5	17	TRBD2	CASSQVARGGEQETQYF	TGTGCCAGCAGCCAAGTAGCTCGGGGGGGGGAACAAGAGACCCAGTACTTC
NA	TRBV2	TRBJ2-5	15	TRBD1	CASRGITGGEETQYF	TGTGCCAGCAGGGGTATCACAGGGGGCGAAGAGACCCAGTACTTC
NA	TRBV7-6	TRBJ2-7	19	TRBD1	CASSLRPFLLGQGVYEQYF	TGTGCCAGCAGCTTAAGGCCTTTTCTTTTAGGACAGGGGGTCTACGAGCAGTACTTC
NA	TRBV11-2	TRBJ1-2	13	NA	CASRAARDYGYTF	TGTGCCAGCAGGGCCGCACGAGACTATGGCTACACCTTC
NA	TRBV28	TRBJ1-5	15	TRBD1	CASSLRQGPNQPQHF	TGTGCCAGCAGTTTAAGACAGGGGCCTAATCAGCCCCAGCATTTT
NA	TRBV7-9	TRBJ1-1	15	NA	CASSLAGGDDEEAFF	TGTGCCAGCAGCTTAGCCGGTGGGGATGACGAGGAAGCTTTCTTT
NA	TRBV6-5	TRBJ1-2	16	NA	CASSYSGGRAKDGYTF	TGTGCCAGCAGTTACTCCGGAGGCAGGGCTAAAGATGGCTACACCTTC
NA	TRBV14	TRBJ2-1	16	TRBD1	CASSQGIGTVYNEQFF	TGTGCCAGCAGCCAAGGGATCGGGACAGTTTACAATGAGCAGTTCTTC
NA	TRBV19	TRBJ1-5	14	NA	CASSMFRESGPQHF	TGTGCCAGTAGTATGTTTAGGGAAAGTGGGCCCCAGCATTTT
NA	TRBV5-1	TRBJ2-2	11	NA	CASHATGELFF	TGCGCCAGTCACGCAACCGGGGAGCTGTTTTTT
NA	TRBV28	TRBJ1-2	14	NA	CASSSPGTTYGYTF	TGTGCCAGCAGTTCTCCCGGGACAACCTATGGCTACACCTTC
NA	TRBV5-6	TRBJ2-7	13	NA	CASSGRDWYEQYF	TGTGCCAGCAGCGGCCGGGACTGGTACGAGCAGTACTTC
NA	TRBV19	TRBJ1-3	16	NA	CASSIDDLTSGNTIYF	TGTGCCAGTAGTATTGACGACTTAACCTCTGGAAACACCATATATTTT
NA	TRBV28	TRBJ1-2	14	TRBD1	CASRSGTGSYGYTF	TGTGCCAGCAGGTCCGGGACAGGGTCCTATGGCTACACCTTC
NA	TRBV6-1	TRBJ2-1	13	NA	CASSPPPYNEQFF	TGTGCCAGCAGTCCACCCCCTTACAATGAGCAGTTCTTC
NA	TRBV6-6	TRBJ2-1	15	NA	CASSYRTPLAGVGFF	TGTGCCAGCAGTTACCGAACCCCACTAGCTGGTGTTGGGTTCTTC
NA	TRBV9	TRBJ2-3	13	NA	CASSVEDTDTQYF	TGTGCCAGCAGCGTAGAGGACACAGATACGCAGTATTTT
NA	TRBV28	TRBJ1-2	16	NA	CASTPSAAGVNYGYTF	TGTGCCAGCACCCCATCCGCCGCAGGGGTTAACTATGGCTACACCTTC
once	TRBV5-8	TRBJ1-1	14	NA	CASSLGQSATEAFF	TGTGCCAGCAGCTTGGGACAGTCCGCCACTGAAGCTTTCTTT
NA	TRBV11-3	TRBJ2-3	18	NA	CASSLTHGTQTSTDTQYF	TGTGCCAGCAGCTTAACCCACGGGACCCAGACGAGCACAGATACGCAGTATTTT
NA	TRBV2	TRBJ1-3	15	NA	CASSELEGTGNTIYF	TGTGCCAGCAGTGAATTGGAGGGCACTGGAAACACCATATATTTT
NA	TRBV2	TRBJ2-3	10	NA	CASNGLTQYF	TGTGCCAGCAACGGGCTTACGCAGTATTTT
NA	TRBV7-8	TRBJ1-1	14	NA	CASSLDTWGTEAFF	TGTGCCAGCAGCTTGGACACCTGGGGCACTGAAGCTTTCTTT
NA	TRBV2	TRBJ2-1	10	NA	CASGYNEQFF	TGTGCCAGCGGATACAATGAGCAGTTCTTC
NA	TRBV6-6	TRBJ2-7	12	NA	CASSYGGAEQYF	TGTGCCAGCAGTTACGGGGGGGCCGAGCAGTACTTC
NA	TRBV2	TRBJ2-1	13	NA	CASRPDREGEQFF	TGTGCCAGCAGGCCGGACAGGGAGGGTGAGCAGTTCTTC
NA	TRBV15	TRBJ2-7	14	NA	CATSRTGVSYEQYF	TGTGCCACCAGCAGGACAGGCGTCTCCTACGAGCAGTACTTC
NA	TRBV18	TRBJ2-1	15	NA	CASSDSGLVQNEQFF	TGTGCCAGCTCAGACAGCGGCCTCGTCCAGAATGAGCAGTTCTTC
NA	TRBV5-1	TRBJ2-1	15	NA	CASTEIPGDYNEQFF	TGCGCCAGCACGGAGATACCGGGTGACTACAATGAGCAGTTCTTC
NA	TRBV4-1	TRBJ1-1	15	NA	CASSQDWFGGTEAFF	TGCGCCAGCAGCCAAGATTGGTTCGGGGGCACTGAAGCTTTCTTT
NA	TRBV19	TRBJ2-1	14	NA	CASSSRGVMNEQFF	TGTGCCAGTAGTTCCAGGGGGGTGATGAATGAGCAGTTCTTC
NA	TRBV28	TRBJ1-3	16	NA	CASSLPQGMAGNTIYF	TGTGCCAGCAGTCTTCCTCAGGGTATGGCTGGAAACACCATATATTTT
NA	TRBV5-4	TRBJ1-5	14	TRBD1	CASSSGQGFLPQHF	TGTGCCAGCAGCTCGGGACAGGGCTTTTTGCCCCAGCATTTT
NA	TRBV7-2	TRBJ1-6	14	NA	CASSLVAKDSPLHF	TGTGCCAGCAGCTTAGTGGCCAAGGATTCACCCCTCCACTTT
NA	TRBV10-3	TRBJ1-1	14	TRBD1	CAINGQGVYTEAFF	TGTGCCATCAATGGACAGGGAGTGTACACTGAAGCTTTCTTT
NA	TRBV10-3	TRBJ2-1	16	TRBD2	CATAGGGPSSYNEQFF	TGTGCCACCGCGGGAGGGGGGCCGAGTTCCTACAATGAGCAGTTCTTC
NA	TRBV2	TRBJ2-5	13	TRBD2	CASRMTSGETQYF	TGTGCCAGCAGAATGACTAGCGGAGAGACCCAGTACTTC
NA	TRBV18	TRBJ1-1	14	NA	CASSPNGLNTEAFF	TGTGCCAGCTCACCAAATGGGTTAAACACTGAAGCTTTCTTT